A single sample gave rise to the 5 T cell receptor beta chains below, sequenced in a study of response to subunit inactivated influenza vaccine. In TCRdb, the RT-PCR reads were re-called with MiXCR into one record per CDR3 protein. The sample carries about 780,000 distinct CDR3 sequences, roughly 18% recorded once. Sequencing was performed on PBMCs from blood, taken more than 4 days after vaccination. Receptor source: a man aged 50 to 60 who received an inactivated influenza vaccine.

The chain is built from TRBV20-1 and TRBJ2-3; the D gene is possibly TRBD2 (6 bases). The length of the CDR3 is 14 residues. Germline values: CDR1 DFQATT, CDR2 SNEGSKA (reference sequence). CDR3 region: CTSEREDSTDTQYF. DNA of the CDR3: TGCACCTCTGAGAGGGAGGATAGCACAGATACGCAGTATTTT.

This clonotype was detected only a few times. V is TRBV28 and J is TRBJ2-7; D possibly uses TRBD1 or TRBD2 (7 bases each). Germline V gene sequence: CDR1 MDHEN, CDR2 SYDVKM. Trimming shortened V by 6 bases and J by 5 bases, and 23 bases separated the two germline ends. The CDR3 loop spans 16 amino acids. CDR3 in DNA: TGTGCCAGCAGCCAGGGGGGGGCGGGGACTTTCCACGAGCAGTACTTC. Amino acids: CASSQGGAGTFHEQYF.

This clonotype showed up just once. The CDR3 DNA reads TGTGCCAGCAGAGGCGGGACTGTCAATGAAAAACTGTTTTTT. The encoded protein is CASRGGTVNEKLFF. This chain connects TRBV7-9 to TRBJ1-4; maybe TRBD1 (5 bases). CDR1 and CDR2 from the germline V gene are SEHNR and FQNEAQ (reference sequence). With 6 bases removed from V and 5 bases from J, the gap between germline ends came to 13 bases. The CDR3 has 14 residues.

This clonotype was picked up a small number of times. The J gene is TRBJ2-7, the V gene TRBV6-1; 7 bases are a match to TRBD1. The V gene end was trimmed by 11 bases and the J gene end by 6 bases; junction bases not matched to a gene: 13. Germline lookup yields CDR1 MNHNS and CDR2 SASEGT. This CDR3 contains 13 residues. Here the CDR3 reads CAAAGTEISEQYF. The CDR3 DNA follows: TGTGCCGCGGCCGGGACAGAGATAAGCGAGCAGTACTTC.

This chain links TRBV27 with TRBJ2-7, with TRBD2 matching over 8 bases. Germline V gene sequence: CDR1 MNHEY, CDR2 SMNVEV (reference sequence). This CDR3 region has 14 residues. The junction had 8 bases not matched to a gene; V was cut back by 5 bases and J by 5 bases. The CDR3, as DNA: TGTGCCAGCAGTCTCCGGGGGGGCGGCCACGAGCAGTACTTC. Its translation: CASSLRGGGHEQYF.